The next 6 T cell receptor beta chains were all read from a single sample in a study of human T cells and chemical hapten exposure. TCRdb fed the RACE reads into MiXCR, producing one record per CDR3 protein. The sample comprises about 120,000 distinct CDR3 sequences, roughly 15% of which are singletons, and approximately 0.92% rests with the top ten. Time point specified: patch test 1, 2 weeks after DPC sensitization. Treatment here: therapeutic diphenylcyclopropenone sensitization with weekly scalp DPC. Material: whole blood, obtained in connection with sensitization to the hapten diphenylcyclopropenone (DPC). The receptors come from a young man with alopecia areata. Some clones in this sample may be carry-over from other donors' samples.

This clonotype has more than one count but fewer than ten. V and J are TRBV11-2 and TRBJ1-2, with 8 bases lining up with TRBD1. CDR1 and CDR2 (germline): SGHAT, FQNNGV. The junction had 6 bases not matched to a gene; V was cut back by 5 bases and J by 1 base. The CDR3 contains 15 residues. This CDR3 is CASSSTRGRNYGYTF. The CDR3, as DNA: TGTGCCAGCAGCAGTACCAGGGGGCGTAACTATGGCTACACCTTC.

This chain uses TRBV6-5 with TRBJ2-1, with a tentative D call TRBD1 (6 bases). The germline V gene encodes CDR1 MNHEY and CDR2 SVGAGI. The V gene lost 5 bases and the J gene lost 3 bases, with 11 bases spanning the gap. This CDR3 has 14 residues. The CDR3: CASSTWTVYNEQFF. In DNA, the CDR3 is TGTGCCAGCAGTACCTGGACAGTCTACAATGAGCAGTTCTTC.

The rearrangement uses TRBV18 and TRBJ2-7, with D hard to call. In germline, CDR1 is KGHSH, CDR2 LQKENI. V dropped 2 bases and J dropped 1 base, with 9 bases sitting between them. CDR3 length equals 14 residues. In DNA, the CDR3 is TGTGCCAGCTCACCAAAATCCGGGTCCTACGAGCAGTACGTC. Translation gives CASSPKSGSYEQYV.

This clonotype has a handful of counts. The V gene is TRBV5-1, the J gene TRBJ2-5; 8 bases are shared with TRBD2. The length of the CDR3 is 16 residues. Germline CDR1 is SGHRS and CDR2 is YFSETQ. V lost 4 bases and J lost 2; bases outside the gene matches: 10. Here the CDR3 reads CASSPGGTSEQETQYF. Here the CDR3 DNA reads TGCGCCAGCAGCCCGGGGGGGACAAGTGAGCAAGAGACCCAGTACTTC. Full variable domain (missing parts from reference TRBV5-1 and TRBJ2-5): KAGVTQTPRYLIKTRGQQVTLSCSPISGHRSVSWYQQTPGQGLQFLFEYFSETQRNKGNFPGRFSGRQFSNSRSEMNVSTLELGDSALYLCASSPGGTSEQETQYFGPGTRLLVL.

The table lists this clonotype with a few counts. The chain couples TRBV6-4 to TRBJ1-6; D not resolved. Germline CDR1 MRHNA, CDR2 SNTAGT. V gave up 3 bases and J gave up 5 bases, with 11 bases separating them. The CDR3 sequence is 15 residues long. For the CDR3, the DNA is TGTGCCAGCAGTGAGAGGACCGCGGATAATTCACCCCTCCACTTT. This gives the protein CASSERTADNSPLHF.

There are many counts of this clonotype. The chain carries TRBV7-2 and TRBJ1-5; D may be TRBD1 (6 bases). The length of the CDR3 is 13 residues. Trimming shortened V by 5 bases and J by 5 bases, and 10 bases separated the two germline ends. Germline V lookup: CDR1 SGHTA, CDR2 FQGNSA. This CDR3 reads CASSPRQDQPQHF. CDR3 DNA sequence: TGTGCCAGCAGCCCCCGACAGGATCAGCCCCAGCATTTT.